Below, one T cell receptor beta chain is given with its context. In the original analysis: Reference gene primer amplification yielded estimated nucleated cell counts. The repertoire was sequenced with immunoSEQ multiplex PCR; TCRdb's copy has only in-frame clones and lacks some. D and trimming come from the DNA, and the V and J calls and clone size come from that table. The sample shows under 200,000 clones, approximately 79% of them seen only once. The CDR3 length is 14 residues. Germline V gene data show CDR1 as ENHRY and CDR2 as SYGVKD. Losses at the gene ends were 7 bases for V and 0 bases for J; bases not matched to a gene: 5. The data belong to a study of blood T cell repertoires in COVID-19. Study details: Material from acute and convalescent COVID-19 was sourced from the United States, Italy and Spain.

The TCR originated in a woman of 80 years or more with acute or convalescent COVID-19. The rearrangement links TRBV10-3 to TRBJ1-1; TRBD1 agrees at 7 bases. Sequencing was done on a sample of peripheral blood. CDR3 nucleotides: TGTGCCATCAAAACCCAGGGGGTGAACACTGAAGCTTTCTTT. Translating gives CAIKTQGVNTEAFF.